This T cell receptor (beta chain) was retrieved from a study of cytomegalovirus exposure and HLA in healthy donors. Study-level points and caveats: Some public TCRs appeared in many individuals, while most sequences were rare. A few of the chains that were CMV-associated were confirmed in vitro to be specific for CMV antigens. A later analysis reportedly found fewer N-insertions in an Asian-associated ancestry cluster than the approximately 700-donor mean. Cytomegalovirus-associated status was assigned to about 150 TCR beta chains.

Worth noting for this clone: Its cognate antigen is unknown.

Germline V gene data show CDR1 as MNHEY and CDR2 as SVGAGI. The CDR3 consists of 15 residues. V shed 2 bases, J shed 9 bases, and the junction held 5 bases outside the gene matches. Use of 60 Vbeta and 13 Jbeta primers characterized the PCR. The table came from immunoSEQ multiplex PCR; TCRdb's copy has only in-frame clones and leaves some out. The data contain roughly 190,000 clones, about 80% of them singletons. The source is a woman aged 30 to 39 in good health and CMV-seropositive. The chain has TRBV6-5 and TRBJ1-6, with 9 bases fitting TRBD1. The source material was PBMCs. The CDR3 here is CASSYLGQGSSPLHF. In DNA, the CDR3 is TGTGCCAGCAGTTACCTGGGACAGGGCAGTTCACCCCTCCACTTT.